This record concerns one T cell receptor (beta chain) sequence. No antigen is known for it. This sample stems from a study of CD4 T cells in relation to SARS-CoV-2 and coronaviruses. Findings and limits, study-wide: SARS-CoV-2-driven expansion was significantly weaker in crossreactive than monoreactive clones. Memory recall responses, not primary responses primed in culture, are what the assay detects.

This CDR3 is built from 13 residues. The germline CDR1 and CDR2 sequences are MDHEN and SYDVKM. The trim removed 10 bases at V and 7 bases at J, leaving 8 bases unmatched. Generated by immunoSEQ multiplex PCR, the TCRdb table keeps only in-frame clones and is missing some. Here the sample spans 65,000 or so clones, 94% being singletons. Before the COVID-19 pandemic, during about 2011-2018, CD4+ T cells were taken from unexposed donors. The rearrangement joins TRBV28 to TRBJ2-1; the match to TRBD1 covers 9 bases. The clonotype comes from a human donor in good health. The specimen sequenced was naive CD4+ T cells from PBMCs. As to subset: naive CD4+ T cells isolated by negative enrichment. CDR3 sequence reads: CATWGTGMNEQFF. CDR3 bases: TGTGCCACCTGGGGGACAGGGATGAATGAGCAGTTCTTC.